The T cell receptor beta chain described here comes from a study of control samples from healthy donors and cancer patients. TCRdb's table, derived via immunoSEQ multiplex PCR, lists solely in-frame clones and lacks some. Here the sample spans 150,000 to 200,000 clones, 94% being singletons. The TCR was taken from a man in his fifties or sixties with colorectal cancer. Sequenced material: PBMCs.

CDR3 in DNA: TGTGCCAGCAGCTTGGGGGGGCCCCAAGAGACCCAGTACTTC. Protein product: CASSLGGPQETQYF. The rearrangement uses TRBV6-2 or TRBV6-3 and TRBJ2-5, with D tentatively TRBD2 (7 bases). The CDR3 has 14 residues. In germline, CDR1 is MNHEY, CDR2 SVGEGT. The ends were cut back, 6 bases at V and 1 base at J, with 12 bases in the middle.